This TCR beta chain was captured in a study of cytomegalovirus exposure and HLA in healthy donors. Study-level findings and limits: The productive fraction for most TCR beta V segments was about 87% or about 30% in an earlier analysis.

On this clone itself: The antigen is undetermined.

The CDR3 runs to 15 residues. V was pared by 5 bases and J by 3 bases, with 9 bases of the junction left unmatched. The germline V gene encodes CDR1 MNHEY and CDR2 SMNVEV (reference sequence). The PCR employed 60 Vbeta primers together with 13 Jbeta primers. Data came from immunoSEQ multiplex PCR; TCRdb stores just in-frame clones and leaves some out. Found here are around 160,000 clones, under 85% of them singletons; the top ten hold 6.5% to 8%. The sample consisted of PBMCs. The sequence was collected from a woman aged 40 to 50 in good health and CMV-seropositive. The chain joins TRBV27 to TRBJ1-2; 7 nucleotides agree with TRBD1. Here the CDR3 DNA reads TGTGCCAGCAGTCCTGGACAGGCAGGGTACTATGGCTACACCTTC. Protein sequence: CASSPGQAGYYGYTF.